This is a list of T cell receptor beta chains from one sample in a study of cytomegalovirus exposure and HLA in healthy donors. This table comes from immunoSEQ multiplex PCR, and its TCRdb copy is limited to in-frame clones, with some not included. Of 150,000 or so clones listed, just over 70% are singletons. The source material was PBMCs. The receptors shown here come from a human donor in good health. Each CDR3 is given with its conserved first and last residue. A D gene is named only where the DNA matches it firmly. The size of a clone is reported for some rows only, either as once, few or many, or as a class for expanded clones.

cdr3_nt	cdr3_aa	j_call	d_call	clone_size	v_call
TGTGCCAGCACCCTCGTGGAGGGAAGTCCGGACGAGCAGTACTTC	CASTLVEGSPDEQYF	TRBJ2-7	NA	once	TRBV2
TGTGCTAGCAGCTTGGGGGGACCGAACACCGGGGAGCTGTTTTTT	CASSLGGPNTGELFF	TRBJ2-2	NA	NA	TRBV7-7
TGTGCCAGCAGTTACAGGGGTAGAGAGACCCAGTACTTC	CASSYRGRETQYF	TRBJ2-5	TRBD1	NA	TRBV2
TGTGCCAGCAGTGAAGCCGAGAGAAACAATGAGCAGTTCTTC	CASSEAERNNEQFF	TRBJ2-1	NA	NA	TRBV6-1
TGTGCCAGCAGCCGGGACTCCCTCTACGAGCAGTACTTC	CASSRDSLYEQYF	TRBJ2-7	NA	few	TRBV9
TGTGCCAGCAGCTTTGGGACAGGGTGGAACGAGCAGTACTTC	CASSFGTGWNEQYF	TRBJ2-7	TRBD1	NA	TRBV5-6
TGTGCCAGCTCACCTGCGGGAACTGAAGCTTTCTTT	CASSPAGTEAFF	TRBJ1-1	NA	NA	TRBV18
TGTGCCAGTAACATCAGGGTTGATCAGCCCCAGCATTTT	CASNIRVDQPQHF	TRBJ1-5	NA	NA	TRBV19
TGCGCCAGCAGCTTGGACCTAGCCGTCTCCTACGAGCAGTACTTC	CASSLDLAVSYEQYF	TRBJ2-7	NA	NA	TRBV5-1
TGTGCCAGCAGTGTAGGGACTAGCGGGGGGAGCGAGCAGTACTTC	CASSVGTSGGSEQYF	TRBJ2-7	TRBD2	NA	TRBV6-6
TGCGCCAGCAGCTTGGCCGGACAAGTGGGAAATTCACCCCTCCACTTT	CASSLAGQVGNSPLHF	TRBJ1-6	NA	few	TRBV5-1
TGTGCCAGCAGTTACTCGTTTCAGGGTGAAGCTTTCTTT	CASSYSFQGEAFF	TRBJ1-1	NA	few	TRBV6-6
TGTGCTAGCAGCTTAGGGCTTCACAATGAGCAGTTCTTC	CASSLGLHNEQFF	TRBJ2-1	NA	NA	TRBV7-7
TGTGCCACCAGCAGTCTCGGACAGATTTACTATGGCTACACCTTC	CATSSLGQIYYGYTF	TRBJ1-2	NA	NA	TRBV15
TGTGCCAGCAGCAGGACATCTTACGAGCAGTACTTC	CASSRTSYEQYF	TRBJ2-7	NA	once	TRBV6-5
TGTGCCAGCAGCTTGGACGCGGGGGATGAAAAACTGTTTTTT	CASSLDAGDEKLFF	TRBJ1-4	NA	NA	TRBV5-4
TGCACGGTGGAACGGGGAACGAACACCGGGGAGCTGTTTTTT	CTVERGTNTGELFF	TRBJ2-2	NA	NA	TRBV29-1
TGTGCCAGCAGCGTAGCGTCATATTTGCAGGGGGACACTGAAGCTTTCTTT	CASSVASYLQGDTEAFF	TRBJ1-1	TRBD1	NA	TRBV9
TGCGCCAGCAGCCAAGAAGTCGGCTTTGCGGGGGAGTCCTACAATGAGCAGTTCTTC	CASSQEVGFAGESYNEQFF	TRBJ2-1	TRBD2	NA	TRBV4-1
TGTGCCAGCAGTTTTGGGACTAGCGCGGGCGAGACCCAGTACTTC	CASSFGTSAGETQYF	TRBJ2-5	TRBD2	few	TRBV27
TGTGCCACCAGCAAGGGGGGGTCGCGGGAGACCCAGTACTTC	CATSKGGSRETQYF	TRBJ2-5	NA	NA	TRBV15
TGTGCCAGCAGTTACACGGAGGGTCAAGAGACCCAGTACTTC	CASSYTEGQETQYF	TRBJ2-5	NA	NA	TRBV6-5
TGTGCCAGCAGTTCCCCGGGAGGGTACGAGCAGTACTTC	CASSSPGGYEQYF	TRBJ2-7	TRBD2	NA	TRBV27
TGTGCCAGCAGCCAGAGTACAGGGGGAAGCTCCTACGAGCAGTACTTC	CASSQSTGGSSYEQYF	TRBJ2-7	TRBD1	NA	TRBV4-2
TGCGCCAGCAGCCCGGGGGGGATTACCTACGAGCAGTACTTC	CASSPGGITYEQYF	TRBJ2-7	TRBD2	NA	TRBV5-1
TGTGCCAGCAGCCAACAGGGGGCGATGTACGAGCAGTACTTC	CASSQQGAMYEQYF	TRBJ2-7	TRBD1	NA	TRBV7-8
TGTGCCAGCAGTTACTCGAGCCCCTACAATGAGCAGTTCTTC	CASSYSSPYNEQFF	TRBJ2-1	NA	once	TRBV6-6
TGTGCCAGCAGCCTCTGGACAGCCAATGAGCAGTTCTTC	CASSLWTANEQFF	TRBJ2-1	NA	few	TRBV11-2
TGCAGCGTTGAGCGGACAGGGAGGGATGGCTACACCTTC	CSVERTGRDGYTF	TRBJ1-2	TRBD1	NA	TRBV29-1
TGTGCCAGCTCACCTGAACTAGCGGGGGCTAACAATGAGCAGTTCTTC	CASSPELAGANNEQFF	TRBJ2-1	TRBD2	NA	TRBV18
TGTGCCAGCAGCTTAAGCAGGGCCCCCGGGGAGCTGTTTTTT	CASSLSRAPGELFF	TRBJ2-2	NA	NA	TRBV7-3
TGTGCCAGCAGTTCGTCCGCGGGGAGCATATTAGAGACCCAGTACTTC	CASSSSAGSILETQYF	TRBJ2-5	NA	NA	TRBV27
TGTGCCAGCAGTTCCTCAGGGGAGACCCAGTACTTC	CASSSSGETQYF	TRBJ2-5	NA	NA	TRBV6-1
TGTGCCAGCAGTTTATTGCAAGGGGGCGGAACTGAAGCTTTCTTT	CASSLLQGGGTEAFF	TRBJ1-1	TRBD1	NA	TRBV28
TGTGCCAGCAGCTTAGATTCGGGGGAGAGTGGCTACACCTTC	CASSLDSGESGYTF	TRBJ1-2	NA	few	TRBV7-9